Each of the 7 T cell receptor beta chains below was sequenced from the same sample in a study of blood T cell repertoires in COVID-19. This table comes from immunoSEQ multiplex PCR, and its TCRdb copy is limited to in-frame clones, with some not included. Of around 62,000 clones listed, approximately 85% are singletons. Sequencing was carried out using peripheral blood. Receptors were obtained from an older woman with COVID-19, enrolled during active disease.

In its sample, this clone was seen once. This sequence joins TRBV27 and TRBJ2-1; D possibly corresponds to TRBD1 (5 bases). Germline CDR1 MNHEY, CDR2 SMNVEV (reference sequence). The CDR3 covers 12 residues. V lost 5 bases, J lost 9 bases, and 11 bases lay in between. CDR3 sequence: CASSARASEQFF. In nucleotides, the CDR3 is TGTGCCAGCAGTGCCAGGGCGAGTGAGCAGTTCTTC.

This clone came up once. This chain joins TRBV7-6 and TRBJ2-1, with 8 nucleotides matching TRBD2. The V and J ends lost 1 base and 10 bases, in that order; junction bases with no gene match: 12. The V gene's germline CDR1 is SGHVS and CDR2 FNYEAQ. CDR3 length equals 16 residues. The CDR3 sequence: CASSLEVAGSRQEQFF. In nucleotides, the CDR3 is TGTGCCAGCAGCTTAGAGGTAGCGGGAAGTCGCCAGGAGCAGTTCTTC. Looking up the rest from reference TRBV7-6 and TRBJ2-1 gives the full variable domain: GAGVSQSPRYKVTKRGQDVALRCDPISGHVSLYWYRQALGQGPEFLTYFNYEAQQDKSGLPNDRFSAERPEGSISTLTIQRTEQRDSAMYRCASSLEVAGSRQEQFFGPGTRLTVL.

The chain recombines TRBV2 with TRBJ2-2; D may be TRBD2 (6 bases). The germline V gene encodes CDR1 SNHLY and CDR2 FYNNEI. The CDR3 sequence is 15 residues long. The ends were cut back, 1 base at V and 5 bases at J, with 11 bases in the middle. The CDR3 region has the DNA TGTGCCAGCAGTGAAGGACTAGACGGAACCGGGGAGCTGTTTTTT. As protein: CASSEGLDGTGELFF.

The chain uses TRBV2 and TRBJ1-4; D call uncertain. V dropped 5 bases and J dropped 11 bases, with 18 bases sitting between them. Germline V CDR1 and CDR2: SNHLY, FYNNEI. The CDR3 is made up of 14 amino acids. The CDR3 spells CASSSQIRGGKLFF. The CDR3 nucleotides are TGTGCCAGCAGTTCACAGATTCGGGGAGGGAAACTGTTTTTT.

The V call is TRBV7-2, the J call TRBJ2-7, with D perhaps TRBD1 (6 bases). V was trimmed by 3 bases and J by 2 bases, leaving 11 bases between them. Germline V gene sequence: CDR1 SGHTA, CDR2 FQGNSA. CDR3 size: 14 residues. The CDR3 DNA reads as TGTGCCAGCAGCTTCTTTCAGGGGCCCTACGAGCAGTACTTC. The encoded protein is CASSFFQGPYEQYF.

This clone has just one count. The chain carries TRBV25-1 and TRBJ1-2, with 10 bases fitting TRBD1. The germline gives CDR1 MGHDK, CDR2 SYGVNS. The CDR3 totals 14 residues. J lost 7 bases, V lost 5 bases, and 7 bases had no gene match. DNA for the CDR3: TGTGCCAGCAGTCGGGACAGGGGATTAGGTGGCTACACCTTC. Translation gives CASSRDRGLGGYTF.

This rearrangement joins TRBV30 to TRBJ1-2; 8 positions match TRBD1. Germline V gene lookup returns CDR1 GTSNPN and CDR2 SVGIG (reference sequence). This CDR3 is 14 amino acids long. Trimming took 2 bases from V and 4 from J; bases not matched to a gene: 6. The chain's CDR3 is CAWSPDRGFYGYTF. The CDR3 nucleotides read TGTGCCTGGAGTCCCGACAGGGGATTCTATGGCTACACCTTC.